The clone carrying this T cell receptor (beta chain) was seen a single time. Its antigen is unknown. Sequencing targeted expressed TCRB transcripts, as all isolated RNA had been reverse transcribed. Sequencing used immunoSEQ multiplex PCR; TCRdb keeps in-frame clones, though not all of them. In the table there are about 900,000 clones, roughly 15% of which are singletons. Looked up from germline, CDR1 is SGHTA and CDR2 is FQGNSA. This CDR3 is built from 16 residues. Trimming removed 4 bases at V and 6 bases at J, with 18 bases between. This entry comes from a study of beta chain features in type 1 diabetes. Study in general: Examination covered approximately 100 million sorted cells spanning all samples. General study results and limits: Lower insertion and higher deletion counts appeared at VDJ junctions in type 1 diabetes patients.

Purity (above 95%) was reached by all sorted populations. Sequencing input: naive CD4+ T cells from blood. The receptor comes from a young woman in good health. The chain couples TRBV7-2 to TRBJ2-2, with unresolved D. CDR3 DNA: TGTGCCAGCAGCTATGGTCTGGGTCGAAGCTCCGGGGAGCTGTTTTTT. This sequence encodes CASSYGLGRSSGELFF.